This is a list of T cell receptor beta chains from one sample in a study of shared clonotypes between healthy human individuals. TCRdb's copy holds only in-frame clones and misses some; the assay was immunoSEQ multiplex PCR. The table shows about 680,000 clones, with 90% to 95% occurring only once. Sequenced sample: naive CD8+ T cells sorted from blood. These TCRs come from a man aged 25 to 40 in good health. The conserved cysteine and the conserved F or W are not part of the CDR3 here. Each record gives: V gene, D gene, CDR3 protein. The D gene is left open where the match is weak.

>TRBV7-9|TRBD1
ASSSWDRPKEKLF
>TRBV11-2|NA
ASSLDTNEAF
>TRBV7-9|NA
ASRLGGGLETQY
>TRBV7-9|TRBD2
ASSPSGPRQETQY
>TRBV6-9|NA
ASSYELGAPRVWVLEQF
>TRBV29-1|NA
SALTANTEAF
>TRBV28|NA
ASSFRGLSSYNEQF
>TRBV18|TRBD1
ASSPRDRGSYEQY
>TRBV9|TRBD2
ASSQEASGVGTGELF
>TRBV5-1|NA
ASSIHQGSGYT
>TRBV4-3|TRBD1
ASSKTGSSGANVLT
>TRBV9|NA
ASSVGEDQPQH
>TRBV9|NA
ASSATVLYNEQF
>TRBV10-3|NA
AIRPRTAVEEQF
>TRBV19|NA
ASSLNRGLDYEQY
>TRBV28|NA
ASSPRPGSDEQY